The 32 T cell receptor beta chains below were found in one sample sequenced in a study of control samples from healthy donors and cancer patients. Libraries were prepared by immunoSEQ multiplex PCR; TCRdb keeps only in-frame clonotypes and omits some of them. The repertoire holds 95,000 to 120,000 clones, about 80% seen once, with roughly 6.5% in the top ten. Sequencing used blood. These receptors came from a man aged 18 to 30 in good health.

This chain uses TRBV10-3 with TRBJ2-4; D may be TRBD1 (7 bases). This CDR3 is built from 15 residues. Germline lookup yields CDR1 ENHRY and CDR2 SYGVKD. V shed 4 bases and J shed 2 bases, with 12 bases lying between them. CDR3 coding DNA: TGTGCCATCAGTGGGGCAGGGGGGTCCAAAAACATTCAGTACTTC. It is translated as CAISGAGGSKNIQYF.

The chain has TRBV4-2 and TRBJ1-6, with no clear D. The CDR3 extends over 18 amino acids. V was shortened by 4 bases and J by 0 bases, with 16 bases between the two germline ends. Germline-derived CDR1 and CDR2 are LGHNA and YNFKEQ. CDR3 sequence: CASSLDRTVNSYNSPLHF. The CDR3 DNA sequence: TGTGCCAGCAGCCTTGATCGGACGGTGAACTCCTATAATTCACCCCTCCACTTT.

This clone was seen only a few times. The chain recombines TRBV5-5 with TRBJ2-7; TRBD2 might be the D (6 bases). Per the germline V gene, CDR1 is SGHKS and CDR2 is YYEKEE (reference sequence). Trimming took off 7 bases at V and 4 bases at J, with 15 bases between the two ends. The CDR3 length is 13 residues. The CDR3: CASAEAEGYEQYF. CDR3 sequence (DNA): TGTGCCAGCGCGGAGGCGGAGGGGTACGAGCAGTACTTC. Together with reference TRBV5-5 and TRBJ2-7, the CDR3 gives the full variable domain: DAGVTQSPTHLIKTRGQQVTLRCSPISGHKSVSWYQQVLGQGPQFIFQYYEKEERGRGNFPDRFSARQFPNYSSELNVNALLLGDSALYLCASAEAEGYEQYFGPGTRLTVT.

This chain links TRBV7-9 with TRBJ1-3; TRBD1 is a possible D gene (6 bases). This CDR3 is 13 amino acids long. Germline V gene data show CDR1 as SEHNR and CDR2 as FQNEAQ (reference sequence). V was trimmed by 7 bases and J by 9 bases, leaving 16 bases between them. CDR3 region: CASTGTGIPTIYF. The DNA for the CDR3 is TGTGCCAGCACCGGTACAGGGATCCCCACCATATATTTT.

The rearrangement links TRBV6-6 to TRBJ2-2; D unresolved. V lost 6 bases to trimming and J lost 6 bases, with 5 bases between them. Germline V gene data show CDR1 as MNHNY and CDR2 as SVGAGI (reference sequence). CDR3 length: 11 residues. The CDR3 spells CASRIPGELFF. DNA for the CDR3: TGTGCCAGCAGAATTCCCGGGGAGCTGTTTTTT.

This rearrangement joins TRBV11-2 to TRBJ2-1; D not resolved. This CDR3 has 15 amino acids. Germline V gene lookup returns CDR1 SGHAT and CDR2 FQNNGV. V lost 1 base to trimming and J lost 4 bases, with 11 bases between them. The CDR3 is CASSLGPIPYNEQFF. DNA for the CDR3: TGTGCCAGCAGCTTAGGCCCGATCCCATACAATGAGCAGTTCTTC.

J is TRBJ1-1 and V is TRBV12-5; possible D gene TRBD1, 5 bases. The CDR3 extends over 14 amino acids. V was pared by 4 bases and J by 5 bases, with 14 bases between. CDR1 and CDR2 from the germline V gene are LGHNT and FRNRAP. The DNA for the CDR3 is TGTGCTAGTGGTTATTCGGGGGTGACGACTGAAGCTTTCTTT. Protein product: CASGYSGVTTEAFF.

In this sample, this clone turned up once. The V call is TRBV28, the J call TRBJ2-5; 9 positions agree with TRBD1. Germline-derived CDR1 and CDR2 are MDHEN and SYDVKM. After removal of 3 bases from V and 3 bases from J, the junction contained 5 bases not matched to a gene. The CDR3 covers 15 residues. This CDR3 reads CASSFMGTGKETQYF. In DNA, the CDR3 is TGTGCCAGCAGTTTTATGGGGACAGGGAAAGAGACCCAGTACTTC.

In this sample, this clone turned up once. In DNA, the CDR3 is TGTGCCACCTCATCCGGGACGGAGAATCAGCCCCAGCATTTT. It encodes CATSSGTENQPQHF. The chain is built from TRBV24-1 and TRBJ1-5, with D perhaps TRBD1 (5 bases). The CDR3 covers 14 residues. V was shortened by 9 bases and J by 4 bases, with 15 bases between the two germline ends. The germline V gene encodes CDR1 KGHDR and CDR2 SFDVKD.

The V call is TRBV24-1, the J call TRBJ2-3; D call uncertain. Germline values: CDR1 KGHDR, CDR2 SFDVKD. There are 14 residues in the CDR3. The V gene lost 1 base and the J gene lost 6 bases, with 10 bases spanning the gap. CDR3 residues: CATSDFMGMDTQYF. The CDR3 coding sequence is TGTGCCACCAGTGATTTTATGGGAATGGATACGCAGTATTTT.

This clone has only one observation. The gene calls are TRBV7-4 and TRBJ1-2; 8 bases are a match to TRBD1. Germline CDR1 and CDR2: SGHVT and SQSDAQ. The length of the CDR3 is 15 residues. The trim removed 5 bases at V and 1 base at J, leaving 6 bases unmatched. Written as DNA, the CDR3 is TGTGCCAGCAGCGCCCCGGGACAGGATAACTATGGCTACACCTTC. The encoded protein is CASSAPGQDNYGYTF.

The rearrangement uses TRBV25-1 and TRBJ1-4; 8 bases match TRBD1. Germline trimming cut 2 bases from V and 5 bases from J; bases unmatched to any gene: 10. The CDR3 length is 17 residues. CDR1 and CDR2 (germline): MGHDK, SYGVNS. For the CDR3, the DNA is TGTGCCAGCAGTGAAATGGGGACAGGAGGTAGAAATGAAAAACTGTTTTTT. Translating it yields CASSEMGTGGRNEKLFF.

Here the CDR3 reads CASSTGTVPADTQYF. Here the CDR3 DNA reads TGTGCCAGCAGTACCGGGACAGTACCGGCAGATACGCAGTATTTT. The V and J genes are TRBV27 and TRBJ2-3, with 7 bases lining up with TRBD1. Germline lookup yields CDR1 MNHEY and CDR2 SMNVEV (reference sequence). Germline trimming cut 5 bases from V and 4 bases from J; bases unmatched to any gene: 9. CDR3 size: 15 residues.

The table lists this clone with a few counts. The CDR3 here is CASSGDRGPYGYTF. The CDR3 nucleotides are TGTGCCAGCAGTGGGGACAGGGGACCCTATGGCTACACCTTC. The J gene is TRBJ1-2, the V gene TRBV2; 10 positions agree with TRBD1. This CDR3 is 14 amino acids long. With V trimmed by 4 bases and J by 4 bases, 3 bases remained unmatched. CDR1 and CDR2 from the germline V gene are SNHLY and FYNNEI.

The rearrangement joins TRBV25-1 to TRBJ2-5; no clear D. Germline V lookup: CDR1 MGHDK, CDR2 SYGVNS. The V end lost 1 base, the J end lost 5 bases, and 8 bases lay between the germline ends. This CDR3 region has 13 residues. Here the CDR3 reads CASSEFGSETQYF. The CDR3 coding sequence is TGTGCCAGCAGTGAATTCGGCTCGGAGACCCAGTACTTC.

The rearrangement joins TRBV12-3 or TRBV12-4 to TRBJ2-5; D may be TRBD2 (5 bases). The CDR3 spans 12 residues. Trimming took off 8 bases at V and 4 bases at J, with 11 bases between the two ends. This CDR3 is CASGGGGETQYF. In DNA, the CDR3 is TGTGCCAGCGGCGGCGGAGGAGAGACCCAGTACTTC.

The chain carries TRBV28 and TRBJ2-1, with D perhaps matching TRBD2 (5 bases). Germline V gene sequence: CDR1 MDHEN, CDR2 SYDVKM. Trimming shortened V by 6 bases and J by 10 bases, and 10 bases separated the two germline ends. This CDR3 spans 11 amino acids. The CDR3 DNA sequence: TGTGCCAGCAGCCTTAGAGGGGAGCAGTTCTTC. Translated, it gives CASSLRGEQFF.

V and J are TRBV30 and TRBJ1-1; D unresolved. The CDR3 totals 15 residues. Trimming took 0 bases from V and 2 from J, leaving 13 bases between them. Germline-derived CDR1 and CDR2 are GTSNPN and SVGIG (reference sequence). CDR3 amino acids: CAWSVRRRINTEAFF. The CDR3, as DNA: TGTGCCTGGAGTGTACGGCGGAGGATCAACACTGAAGCTTTCTTT.

The CDR3 DNA reads TGTGCCAGCTCACCGGGACCTCGAAATGAAAAACTGTTTTTT. Translation: CASSPGPRNEKLFF. V and J are TRBV18 and TRBJ1-4; possibly TRBD1 for D (5 bases). The CDR3 consists of 14 residues. Deletions cut 3 bases from V and 5 bases from J, with 10 bases between. Germline V gene lookup returns CDR1 KGHSH and CDR2 LQKENI.

This clone has more than one count but fewer than ten. The V and J genes are TRBV24-1 and TRBJ1-6, with TRBD1 identical over 8 bases. Losses at the gene ends were 3 bases for V and 5 bases for J; bases not matched to a gene: 8. Germline-derived CDR1 and CDR2 are KGHDR and SFDVKD. CDR3 size: 17 residues. The CDR3 reads CATSDPHGQGNNSPLHF. The CDR3 coding sequence is TGTGCCACCAGTGATCCCCACGGACAGGGTAATAATTCACCCCTCCACTTT.

A few counts support this clone. The J gene is TRBJ2-6, the V gene TRBV4-2, with 11 bases that match TRBD1. Germline V gene sequence: CDR1 LGHNA, CDR2 YNFKEQ. The V and J ends lost 4 bases and 4 bases, in that order; junction bases with no gene match: 6. The CDR3 is made up of 17 amino acids. Here the CDR3 DNA reads TGTGCCAGCAGCCGTGGGACAGGGGGGTCCGGGGCCAACGTCCTGACTTTC. This sequence encodes CASSRGTGGSGANVLTF.

The rearrangement joins TRBV5-4 to TRBJ1-1; perhaps TRBD1 as D (5 bases). Trimming shortened V by 3 bases and J by 2 bases, and 11 bases separated the two germline ends. The CDR3 sequence is 14 residues long. Germline V gene sequence: CDR1 SGHNT, CDR2 YYREEE (reference sequence). The CDR3 region is CASSSMTVNTEAFF. CDR3 in DNA: TGTGCCAGCAGCTCGATGACAGTTAACACTGAAGCTTTCTTT.

The V and J genes are TRBV10-2 and TRBJ1-2; TRBD1 matches 9 bases. There are 14 residues in the CDR3. V lost 5 bases and J lost 2; bases outside the gene matches: 3. Germline V gives CDR1 WSHSY, CDR2 SAAADI. DNA of the CDR3: TGCGCCAGCAGTCATACAGGGGGCAACTATGGCTACACCTTC. The encoded protein is CASSHTGGNYGYTF.

The chain carries TRBV7-2 and TRBJ2-3; D gene uncertain. Germline V gene lookup returns CDR1 SGHTA and CDR2 FQGNSA. The CDR3 consists of 15 residues. The germline V and J ends were trimmed by 5 bases and 1 base, with 13 bases remaining between them. Written as DNA, the CDR3 is TGTGCCAGCAGCCTAACTACCGTAGGCACAGATACGCAGTATTTT. This encodes CASSLTTVGTDTQYF.

This chain connects TRBV15 to TRBJ1-6; tentatively, D is TRBD1 (6 bases). CDR3 size: 14 residues. V lost 5 bases, J lost 8 bases, and 13 bases lay in between. Per the germline V gene, CDR1 is LNHNV and CDR2 is YYDKDF (reference sequence). CDR3 protein: CATSSGVEDSPLHF. As DNA, the CDR3 is TGTGCCACCAGCTCAGGGGTTGAGGATTCACCCCTCCACTTT.

This clone has just one count. The genes are TRBV2 and TRBJ2-1; a possible D gene is TRBD2 (6 bases). V dropped 3 bases and J dropped 9 bases, with 9 bases sitting between them. CDR1 and CDR2 from the germline V gene are SNHLY and FYNNEI. This CDR3 region has 12 residues. Here the CDR3 reads CASSDMGGEQFF. The CDR3 bases are TGTGCCAGCAGTGATATGGGGGGTGAGCAGTTCTTC. Full variable domain (rest looked up from reference TRBV2 and TRBJ2-1): EPEVTQTPSHQVTQMGQEVILRCVPISNHLYFYWYRQILGQKVEFLVSFYNNEISEKSEIFDDQFSVERPDGSNFTLKIRSTKLEDSAMYFCASSDMGGEQFFGPGTRLTVL.

The CDR3 sequence is CASSPQGQLNEQFF. The CDR3 nucleotides read TGTGCCAGCTCACCCCAGGGACAGCTCAATGAGCAGTTCTTC. V and J are TRBV18 and TRBJ2-1; 7 positions match TRBD1. This CDR3 region has 14 residues. Germline CDR1 KGHSH, CDR2 LQKENI. The V gene end was trimmed by 3 bases and the J gene end by 6 bases; junction bases not matched to a gene: 5.

The V and J genes are TRBV19 and TRBJ1-5; tentatively, D is TRBD1 (6 bases). Germline lookup yields CDR1 LNHDA and CDR2 SQIVND (reference sequence). The CDR3 totals 14 residues. The V end lost 7 bases, the J end lost 4 bases, and 14 bases lay between the germline ends. The DNA of the CDR3 is TGTGCCAGTACCCCGAGAGGGGGAAATCAGCCCCAGCATTTT. This sequence encodes CASTPRGGNQPQHF.

The chain links TRBV15 to TRBJ1-2; maybe TRBD1 (5 bases). This CDR3 region has 13 residues. Germline CDR1 reads LNHNV; CDR2 reads YYDKDF (reference sequence). V lost 1 base to trimming and J lost 8 bases, with 11 bases between them. The CDR3 region has the DNA TGTGCCACCAGCAGAGGAATAGGGGAGGGCTACACCTTC. As protein: CATSRGIGEGYTF.

This clone has only one observation. The chain uses TRBV2 and TRBJ1-5; 8 bases line up with TRBD1. Germline-derived CDR1 and CDR2 are SNHLY and FYNNEI. The CDR3 contains 14 residues. V shed 5 bases and J 6 bases; nucleotides not matched to a gene: 6. This CDR3 is CASSKQGARQPQHF. CDR3 nucleotides: TGTGCCAGCAGTAAGCAGGGGGCCCGTCAGCCCCAGCATTTT. Drawing the rest from reference TRBV2 and TRBJ1-5, the complete variable domain is EPEVTQTPSHQVTQMGQEVILRCVPISNHLYFYWYRQILGQKVEFLVSFYNNEISEKSEIFDDQFSVERPDGSNFTLKIRSTKLEDSAMYFCASSKQGARQPQHFGDGTRLSIL.

The chain carries TRBV28 and TRBJ2-2; maybe TRBD2 (5 bases). V was shortened by 6 bases and J by 0 bases, with 11 bases between the two germline ends. CDR3 length: 15 residues. Germline-derived CDR1 and CDR2 are MDHEN and SYDVKM. For the CDR3, the DNA is TGTGCCAGCAGCCTGGCGGGTCCGAACACCGGGGAGCTGTTTTTT. Protein product: CASSLAGPNTGELFF.

The chain employs TRBV5-1 and TRBJ1-6; the D gene is possibly TRBD1 (5 bases). With 1 base removed from V and 15 bases from J, the gap between germline ends came to 14 bases. The CDR3 has 13 residues. CDR1 SGHRS and CDR2 YFSETQ come from the germline V gene. The CDR3 DNA is TGCGCCAGCAGCTTGCGCGGGACGTCCCTCCTCCACTTT. Translated: CASSLRGTSLLHF.